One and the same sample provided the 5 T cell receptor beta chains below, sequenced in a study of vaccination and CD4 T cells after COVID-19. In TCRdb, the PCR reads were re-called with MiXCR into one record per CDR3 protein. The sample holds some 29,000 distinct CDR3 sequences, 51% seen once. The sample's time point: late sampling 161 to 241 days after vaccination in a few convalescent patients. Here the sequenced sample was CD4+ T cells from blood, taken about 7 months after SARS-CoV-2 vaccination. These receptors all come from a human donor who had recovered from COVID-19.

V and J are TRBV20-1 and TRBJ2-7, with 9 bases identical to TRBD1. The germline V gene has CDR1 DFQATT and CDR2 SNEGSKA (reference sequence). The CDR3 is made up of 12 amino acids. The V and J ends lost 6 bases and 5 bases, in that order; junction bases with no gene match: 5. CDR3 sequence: CSATGTGNEQYF. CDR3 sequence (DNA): TGCAGTGCAACCGGGACAGGGAACGAGCAGTACTTC.

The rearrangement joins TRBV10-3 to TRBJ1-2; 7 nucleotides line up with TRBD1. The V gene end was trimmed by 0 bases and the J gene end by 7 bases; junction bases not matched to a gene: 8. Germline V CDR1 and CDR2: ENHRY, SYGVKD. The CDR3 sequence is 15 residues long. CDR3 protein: CAISESWEGATGYTF. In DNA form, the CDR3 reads TGTGCCATCAGTGAGTCGTGGGAGGGGGCCACTGGCTACACCTTC.

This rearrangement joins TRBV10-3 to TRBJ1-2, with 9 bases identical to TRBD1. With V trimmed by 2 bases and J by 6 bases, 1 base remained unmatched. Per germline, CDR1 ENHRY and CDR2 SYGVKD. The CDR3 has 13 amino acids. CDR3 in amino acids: CAISERTGDGYTF. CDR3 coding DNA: TGTGCCATCAGTGAGAGGACAGGGGATGGCTACACCTTC.

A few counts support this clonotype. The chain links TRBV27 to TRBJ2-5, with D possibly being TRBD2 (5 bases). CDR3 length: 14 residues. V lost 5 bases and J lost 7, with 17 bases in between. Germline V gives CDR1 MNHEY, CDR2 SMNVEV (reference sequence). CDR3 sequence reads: CASSPNRDRGTQYF. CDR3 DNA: TGTGCCAGCAGTCCGAACCGGGATCGTGGGACCCAGTACTTC.

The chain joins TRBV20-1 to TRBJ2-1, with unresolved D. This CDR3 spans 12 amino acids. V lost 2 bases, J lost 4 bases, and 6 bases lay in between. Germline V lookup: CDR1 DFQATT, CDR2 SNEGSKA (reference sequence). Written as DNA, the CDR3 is TGCAGTGCTAGAAAATTTTACAATGAGCAGTTCTTC. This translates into CSARKFYNEQFF.